The 20 T cell receptor beta chains reported below all come from one sample, sequenced in a study of T cells in Graves' hyperthyroidism and ophthalmopathy. Amplified TCR beta CDR3 regions derived from RNA transcripts. A set of HTBI primers served as the primers for a first-round RT-PCR of the TCR CDR3. TCRdb passed the multiplex PCR reads through MiXCR, listing each CDR3 protein once. The sample includes around 420,000 distinct CDR3 sequences, less than 20% of them seen just once. Sequenced input: blood. All receptors derive from a woman aged 18-35 years with Graves' hyperthyroidism.

As regards this clonotype: A much larger clone lies a single base off, so this may be a read error. This rearrangement joins TRBV2 to TRBJ2-7; possibly TRBD2 for D (5 bases). The end of the DNA fits TRBJ2-1 better, so the J call may be wrong. The CDR3 runs 14 residues. Germline V gene sequence: CDR1 SNHLY, CDR2 FYNNEI. CDR3 in DNA: TGTGCCAGCAGCGACGGACTCAGCTCCTACGAGCAGTTCTTC. Translation gives CASSDGLSSYEQFF.

The gene calls are TRBV5-4 and TRBJ2-2; 7 bases map to TRBD1. The CDR3 contains 15 residues. CDR1 is SGHNT and CDR2 is YYREEE in the germline V gene (reference sequence). V gave up 5 bases and J gave up 0 bases; unmatched junction bases: 4. In DNA, the CDR3 is TGTGCCAGCAGTCCGACAGGGCCGAACACCGGGGAGCTGTTTTTT. Encoded protein: CASSPTGPNTGELFF.

This clonotype occurred many times. This sequence joins TRBV6-1 and TRBJ2-4; D not certain. CDR1 and CDR2 (germline): MNHNS, SASEGT. The CDR3 consists of 13 residues. Trimming stripped 8 bases from V and 5 bases from J, with 13 bases between. The CDR3: CASGSSLQNIQYF. The CDR3 nucleotides are TGTGCCAGCGGATCAAGCCTCCAAAACATTCAGTACTTC.

This clonotype was seen many times. The CDR3 loop is CSVDASGRGHFNYGYTF. DNA for the CDR3: TGCAGCGTTGATGCCTCGGGCAGGGGCCATTTCAACTATGGCTACACCTTC. V and J are TRBV29-1 and TRBJ1-2, with D possibly being TRBD1 (6 bases). Trimming removed 3 bases from V and 2 bases from J, with 22 bases in between. This CDR3 region has 17 residues. CDR1 SQVTM and CDR2 ANQGSEA come from the germline V gene.

This clonotype was seen repeatedly, ten times or more. This chain connects TRBV7-8 to TRBJ1-5, with D possibly being TRBD1 (5 bases). Germline CDR1 and CDR2: SGHVS and FQNEAQ. Trimming pared 4 bases from V and 6 bases from J, leaving 16 bases between. The CDR3 covers 15 residues. CDR3 loop: CASSSRGFLVQPQHF. The CDR3 DNA follows: TGTGCCAGCAGCTCACGGGGGTTTTTGGTTCAGCCCCAGCATTTT.

The rearrangement uses TRBV12-3 or TRBV12-4 and TRBJ2-2; tentatively, D is TRBD2 (6 bases). CDR3 size: 15 residues. V shed 7 bases and J shed 6 bases, with 18 bases lying between them. The CDR3 coding sequence is TGTGCCAGCACCTTCCCGGGAAGGGAGGCCGGGGAGCTGTTTTTT. This sequence encodes CASTFPGREAGELFF.

This clonotype was counted many times. The CDR3 DNA reads TGTGCCAGCAGTTTAGGCCAGGGGAAAGGAAACACCATATATTTT. The encoded protein is CASSLGQGKGNTIYF. This chain connects TRBV27 to TRBJ1-3; D possibly corresponds to TRBD1 (6 bases). Germline V gene data show CDR1 as MNHEY and CDR2 as SMNVEV (reference sequence). The V end lost 2 bases, the J end lost 4 bases, and 12 bases lay between the germline ends. The CDR3 has 15 residues.

This clonotype came up many times. CDR3 loop: CSAISWDRGNNQPQHF. The CDR3 DNA follows: TGCAGTGCTATTAGCTGGGACAGGGGAAACAATCAGCCCCAGCATTTT. This chain uses TRBV20-1 with TRBJ1-5; TRBD1 matches 10 bases. Unmatched junction bases numbered 9, after V lost 4 bases and J lost 3 bases. Germline loops: CDR1 DFQATT, CDR2 SNEGSKA (reference sequence). This CDR3 spans 16 amino acids.

This clonotype was observed at least ten times. This chain joins TRBV5-5 and TRBJ2-3; no firm D call. Trimming stripped 4 bases from V and 7 bases from J, with 7 bases between. CDR3 length: 11 residues. The germline CDR1 and CDR2 sequences are SGHKS and YYEKEE (reference sequence). The DNA for the CDR3 is TGTGCCAGCAGCCAGATTTATACGCAGTATTTT. Translating gives CASSQIYTQYF.

This chain links TRBV7-2 with TRBJ1-5; D is unresolved. The CDR3 sequence is 14 residues long. Germline CDR1 and CDR2: SGHTA and FQGNSA. Deletions cut 3 bases from V and 2 bases from J, with 8 bases between. This CDR3 is CASSFMEGNQPQHF. DNA of the CDR3: TGTGCCAGCAGCTTTATGGAGGGCAATCAGCCCCAGCATTTT.

This clonotype was observed a few times. V is TRBV19 and J is TRBJ1-5, with D perhaps TRBD1 (5 bases). The V and J ends lost 7 bases and 2 bases respectively, with 15 bases between them. In germline, CDR1 is LNHDA, CDR2 SQIVND (reference sequence). The CDR3 covers 15 residues. CDR3 coding DNA: TGTGCCAGTATGGGCGGGCAGGGTGGCAATCAGCCCCAGCATTTT. Residues: CASMGGQGGNQPQHF.

This clonotype was seen more than once but under ten times. The J gene is TRBJ2-1, the V gene TRBV5-1; 12 nucleotides match TRBD2. The CDR3 length is 21 residues. Germline CDR1 SGHRS, CDR2 YFSETQ. J lost 0 bases, V lost 0 bases, and 13 bases had no gene match. CDR3: CASSLVWGPGTSGRSYNEQFF. The CDR3 nucleotides are TGCGCCAGCAGCTTGGTTTGGGGGCCCGGGACTAGCGGGCGCTCCTACAATGAGCAGTTCTTC.

In this sample, this clonotype turned up a few times. The rearrangement links TRBV6-1 to TRBJ1-4, with 7 positions matching TRBD1. Looked up from germline, CDR1 is MNHNS and CDR2 is SASEGT. The junction had 9 bases not matched to a gene; V was cut back by 4 bases and J by 10 bases. The CDR3 loop spans 14 amino acids. The CDR3 sequence: CASSATGSSGKLFF. DNA for the CDR3: TGTGCCAGCAGTGCGACAGGGTCCTCCGGAAAACTGTTTTTT.

The table lists this clonotype with a count of one. The chain employs TRBV4-2 and TRBJ2-3; maybe TRBD2 (6 bases). The germline CDR1 and CDR2 sequences are LGHNA and YNFKEQ. V was pared by 1 base and J by 2 bases, with 13 bases between. This CDR3 spans 16 amino acids. CDR3 loop: CASSQGGGRDTDTQYF. Written as DNA, the CDR3 is TGTGCCAGCAGCCAAGGGGGCGGGCGGGACACAGATACGCAGTATTTT.

This clonotype was seen ten or more times. The chain links TRBV2 to TRBJ1-1; the match to TRBD1 covers 7 bases. CDR1 is SNHLY, CDR2 FYNNEI, per germline. The length of the CDR3 is 11 residues. CDR3 residues: CAGGEDTEAFF. The CDR3 DNA is TGTGCAGGGGGCGAGGACACTGAAGCTTTCTTT.

This clonotype was found a few times. The genes are TRBV20-1 and TRBJ2-7; 10 bases are a match to TRBD2. Germline V lookup: CDR1 DFQATT, CDR2 SNEGSKA (reference sequence). J was trimmed by 6 bases and V by 3 bases; bases with no gene match: 5. CDR3 length: 13 residues. CDR3 in amino acids: CSARVAGGLEQYF. The CDR3 nucleotides are TGCAGTGCTAGGGTAGCGGGAGGTCTCGAGCAGTACTTC.

This clonotype has more than one count but fewer than ten. The chain joins TRBV18 to TRBJ1-1; 7 positions agree with TRBD1. The CDR3 is 16 amino acids. J was trimmed by 0 bases and V by 4 bases; bases with no gene match: 8. CDR1 and CDR2 from the germline V gene are KGHSH and LQKENI. In nucleotides, the CDR3 is TGTGCCAGCTCACAGGGACAGTTGTACATGAACACTGAAGCTTTCTTT. The encoded protein is CASSQGQLYMNTEAFF.

This clonotype has ten or more counts. J is TRBJ2-3 and V is TRBV7-3, with TRBD1 as a possible D gene (5 bases). The CDR3 spans 15 residues. V lost 2 bases, J lost 3 bases, and 12 bases lay in between. Germline CDR1 and CDR2: SGHTA and FQGTGA. The CDR3 nucleotides are TGTGCCAGCAGCTTATTGGGTTCAGGGACAGATACGCAGTATTTT. Translating gives CASSLLGSGTDTQYF.

This clonotype was observed many times. V and J are TRBV27 and TRBJ1-4; no reliable D call. The length of the CDR3 is 14 residues. Per germline, CDR1 MNHEY and CDR2 SMNVEV (reference sequence). Trimming stripped 6 bases from V and 1 base from J, with 9 bases between. The CDR3: CASRQQGTNEKLFF. CDR3 bases: TGTGCCAGCAGACAACAAGGAACTAATGAAAAACTGTTTTTT.

This clonotype was observed a handful of times. V usage is TRBV12-3 or TRBV12-4 and J usage is TRBJ2-2, with TRBD1 matching 11 bases. V was clipped by 6 bases and J by 4 bases; unmatched bases: 10. The CDR3 length is 17 residues. CDR3 coding DNA: TGTGCCAGCAGCATATTCGGACAGGGGGCGATCACCGGGGAGCTGTTTTTT. It encodes CASSIFGQGAITGELFF.